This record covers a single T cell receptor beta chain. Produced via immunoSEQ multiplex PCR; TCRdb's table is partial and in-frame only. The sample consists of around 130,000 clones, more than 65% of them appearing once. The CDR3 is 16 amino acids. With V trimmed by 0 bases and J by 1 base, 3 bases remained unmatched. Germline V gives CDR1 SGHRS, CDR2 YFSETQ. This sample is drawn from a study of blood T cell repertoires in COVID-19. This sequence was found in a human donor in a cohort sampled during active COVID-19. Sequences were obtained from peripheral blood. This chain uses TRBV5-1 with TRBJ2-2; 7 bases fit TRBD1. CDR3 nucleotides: TGCGCCAGCAGCTTGGAAGGGACAGTGAACACCGGGGAGCTGTTTTTT. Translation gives CASSLEGTVNTGELFF.